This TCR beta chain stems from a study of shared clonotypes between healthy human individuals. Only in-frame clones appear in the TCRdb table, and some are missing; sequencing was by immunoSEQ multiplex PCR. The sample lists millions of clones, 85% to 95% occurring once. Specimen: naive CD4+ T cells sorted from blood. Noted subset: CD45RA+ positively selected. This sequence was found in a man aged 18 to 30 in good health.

The DNA for the CDR3 is TGTGCCAGCAGTTTATCTTCAGGAGTGGGGTTCGGGAGTAAAACCTACAATGAGCAGTTCTTC. It codes for CASSLSSGVGFGSKTYNEQFF. V is TRBV27 and J is TRBJ2-1; TRBD2 might be the D (6 bases). CDR1 is MNHEY and CDR2 is SMNVEV in the germline V gene (reference sequence). This CDR3 contains 21 residues. Trimming cost V 0 bases and J 2 bases, with 26 bases left between them.